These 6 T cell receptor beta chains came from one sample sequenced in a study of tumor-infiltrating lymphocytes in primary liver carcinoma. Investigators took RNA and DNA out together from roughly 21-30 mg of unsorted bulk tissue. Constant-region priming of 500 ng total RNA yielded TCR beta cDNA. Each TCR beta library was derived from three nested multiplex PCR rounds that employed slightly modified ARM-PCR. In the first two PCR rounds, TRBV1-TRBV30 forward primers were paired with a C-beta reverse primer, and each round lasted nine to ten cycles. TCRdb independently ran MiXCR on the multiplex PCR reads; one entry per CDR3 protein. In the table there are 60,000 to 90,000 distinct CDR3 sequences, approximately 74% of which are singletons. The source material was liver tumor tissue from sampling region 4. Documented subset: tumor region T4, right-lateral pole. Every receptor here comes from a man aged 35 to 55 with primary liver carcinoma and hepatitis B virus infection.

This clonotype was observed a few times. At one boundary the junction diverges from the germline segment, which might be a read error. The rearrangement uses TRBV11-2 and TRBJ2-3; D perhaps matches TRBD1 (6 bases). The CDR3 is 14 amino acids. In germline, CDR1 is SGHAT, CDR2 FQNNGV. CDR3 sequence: CASSFQDSTDTRCF. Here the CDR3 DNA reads TGTGCCAGCAGCTTTCAGGACAGCACAGATACGCGGTGTTTT. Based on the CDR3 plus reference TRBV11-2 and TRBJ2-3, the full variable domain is EAGVAQSPRYKIIEKRQSVAFWCNPISGHATLYWYQQILGQGPKLLIQFQNNGVVDDSQLPKDRFSAERLKGVDSTLKIQPAKLEDSAVYLCASSFQDSTDTRCFGPGTRLTVL.

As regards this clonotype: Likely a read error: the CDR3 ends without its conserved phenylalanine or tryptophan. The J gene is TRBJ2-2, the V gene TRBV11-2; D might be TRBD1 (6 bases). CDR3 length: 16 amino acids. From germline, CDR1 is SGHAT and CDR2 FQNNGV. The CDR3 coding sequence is TGTGCTGGCAGCTCCAGACAGGCTTCGAACACCGGGGAGCTGTTTTCT. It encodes CAGSSRQASNTGELFS.

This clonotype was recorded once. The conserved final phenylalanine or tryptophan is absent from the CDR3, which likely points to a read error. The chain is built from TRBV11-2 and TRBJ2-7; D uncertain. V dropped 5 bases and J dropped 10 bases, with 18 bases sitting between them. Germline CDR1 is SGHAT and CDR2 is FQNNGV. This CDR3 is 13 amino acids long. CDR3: CASSMGPDREQYL. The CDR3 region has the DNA TGTGCCAGCAGCATGGGCCCTGACCGCGAACAGTACCTC.

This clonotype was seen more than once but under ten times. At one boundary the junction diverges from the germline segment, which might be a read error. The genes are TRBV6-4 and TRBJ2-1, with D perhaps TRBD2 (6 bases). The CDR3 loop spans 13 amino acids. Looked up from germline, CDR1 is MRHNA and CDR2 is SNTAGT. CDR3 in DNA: TGTGCCAGCAGTGTTAGCGGTACAAATGAGCGGTTCTTC. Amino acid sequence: CASSVSGTNERFF.

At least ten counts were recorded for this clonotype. This chain's CDR3 is CASSSVNRERPYNEQFF. The CDR3 region has the DNA TGTGCCAGCAGCTCGGTAAATCGGGAGAGGCCCTACAATGAGCAGTTCTTC. The V gene is TRBV12-3 or TRBV12-4, the J gene TRBJ2-1, with D perhaps matching TRBD2 (6 bases). Trimming removed 6 bases at V and 2 bases at J, with 20 bases between. This CDR3 is 17 amino acids long.

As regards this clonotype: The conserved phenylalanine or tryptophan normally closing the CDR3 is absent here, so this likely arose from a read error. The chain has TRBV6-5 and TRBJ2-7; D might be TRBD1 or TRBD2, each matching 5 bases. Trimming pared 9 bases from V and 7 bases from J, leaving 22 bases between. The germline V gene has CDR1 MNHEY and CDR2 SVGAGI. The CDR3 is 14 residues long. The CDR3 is CASSPSRDGVEQYS. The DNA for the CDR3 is TGTGCCAGTAGTCCATCCCGGGACGGGGTGGAGCAGTACTCC.